The 7 T cell receptor beta chains in this list originate from one sample, sequenced in a study of T cell responses to AZD1222 COVID-19 vaccine. Sequencing was performed with immunoSEQ multiplex PCR; in TCRdb, only in-frame clones are kept and a portion is missing. The sample includes roughly 190,000 clones, roughly 90% of them seen just once. The sample was peripheral blood, taken 28 days after the second AZD1222 dose. The receptors were gathered from an adult who received the AZD1222 COVID-19 vaccine.

This clone was seen a single time. The V call is TRBV6-2 or TRBV6-3, the J call TRBJ1-5, with TRBD1 as a possible D gene (5 bases). V was cut by 6 bases and J by 6 bases, with 21 bases left in between. This CDR3 comprises 16 residues. Germline V lookup: CDR1 MNHEY, CDR2 SVGEGT. This CDR3 is CASSPPRGSTTQPQHF. CDR3 DNA: TGTGCCAGCAGCCCCCCTCGGGGGAGTACGACTCAGCCCCAGCATTTT.

The J gene is TRBJ2-1, the V gene TRBV29-1; possibly TRBD1 or TRBD2 for D (6 bases each). V lost 7 bases, J lost 8 bases, and 18 bases lay in between. This CDR3 spans 13 amino acids. CDR1 SQVTM and CDR2 ANQGSEA come from the germline V gene. CDR3 loop: CSADTGRWDEQFF. CDR3 in DNA: TGCAGCGCGGACACAGGGAGGTGGGATGAGCAGTTCTTC.

The chain combines TRBV4-2 with TRBJ2-1, with 13 positions matching TRBD2. This CDR3 has 16 amino acids. CDR1 and CDR2 from the germline V gene are LGHNA and YNFKEQ. Germline trimming cut 1 base from V and 8 bases from J; bases unmatched to any gene: 5. The CDR3 region is CASSQVGLAGADEQFF. The CDR3 coding sequence is TGTGCCAGCAGCCAAGTTGGACTAGCGGGAGCAGATGAGCAGTTCTTC.

J is TRBJ2-1 and V is TRBV19, with 7 nucleotides matching TRBD2. The CDR3 totals 17 residues. Looked up from germline, CDR1 is LNHDA and CDR2 is SQIVND (reference sequence). The V gene end was trimmed by 7 bases and the J gene end by 3 bases; junction bases not matched to a gene: 15. The CDR3 spells CASTSSGTLPRYNEQFF. Written as DNA, the CDR3 is TGTGCCAGTACGTCTAGCGGAACATTACCCCGCTACAATGAGCAGTTCTTC.

This sequence joins TRBV6-1 and TRBJ1-1; unclear D gene. This CDR3 has 19 residues. Germline values: CDR1 MNHNS, CDR2 SASEGT. V lost 2 bases and J 1 base, leaving 23 bases between the germline ends. CDR3 protein: CASSELGLWSNWGNTEAFF. CDR3 bases: TGTGCCAGCAGTGAACTCGGGTTATGGTCGAATTGGGGGAACACTGAAGCTTTCTTT.

CDR3 coding DNA: TGTGCCAGCAGCCCCTACTCCGGGGAGCTGTTTTTT. Residues: CASSPYSGELFF. This chain joins TRBV7-3 and TRBJ2-2; no firm D call. Germline assignment: CDR1 SGHTA and CDR2 FQGTGA. V lost 5 bases, J lost 6 bases, and 7 bases lay in between. CDR3 size: 12 residues.

This chain joins TRBV7-8 and TRBJ1-5; D uncertain. Germline CDR1 reads SGHVS; CDR2 reads FQNEAQ. The CDR3 covers 14 residues. Deletions cut 0 bases from V and 2 bases from J, with 5 bases between. Here the CDR3 DNA reads TGTGCCAGCAGCTTAGCACAGCGCAATCAGCCCCAGCATTTT. Translation: CASSLAQRNQPQHF. Drawing the rest from reference TRBV7-8 and TRBJ1-5, the complete variable domain is GAGVSQSPRYKVAKRGQDVALRCDPISGHVSLFWYQQALGQGPEFLTYFQNEAQLDKSGLPSDRFFAERPEGSVSTLKIQRTQQEDSAVYLCASSLAQRNQPQHFGDGTRLSIL.